This is a list of T cell receptor beta chains from one sample in a study of blood T cell repertoires in COVID-19. Generated by immunoSEQ multiplex PCR, the TCRdb table keeps only in-frame clones and is missing some. The table includes around 150,000 clones, approximately 83% detected once. The source material was PBMCs or T cells enriched from blood (not recorded which). These receptors were collected from a woman aged 60-75 years who had recovered from COVID-19. Both conserved end residues are part of each CDR3. Each record gives: V gene, J gene, clone size, D gene, CDR3 protein, CDR3 DNA. D genes are given only for firm matches. Rows may omit the clone size; those that give it use once, few, many or a size class.

v_call: TRBV19
j_call: TRBJ1-5
clone_size: .
d_call: .
cdr3_aa: CATRDKQGFNQPQHF
cdr3_nt: TGTGCCACCCGAGACAAACAGGGATTCAATCAGCCCCAGCATTTT

v_call: TRBV11-2
j_call: TRBJ1-1
clone_size: .
d_call: TRBD1
cdr3_aa: CASSLSTGGAFF
cdr3_nt: TGTGCCAGCAGCTTATCGACAGGGGGGGCTTTCTTT

v_call: TRBV5-4
j_call: TRBJ2-5
clone_size: .
d_call: TRBD2
cdr3_aa: CASSSGLAGYQETQYF
cdr3_nt: TGTGCCAGCAGCTCCGGACTAGCGGGGTACCAAGAGACCCAGTACTTC

v_call: TRBV5-1
j_call: TRBJ2-6
clone_size: .
d_call: .
cdr3_aa: CASSPLLSGANVLTF
cdr3_nt: TGCGCCAGCAGCCCCTTACTCTCTGGGGCCAACGTCCTGACTTTC

v_call: TRBV2
j_call: TRBJ1-5
clone_size: few
d_call: TRBD1
cdr3_aa: CASSATGGDQPQHF
cdr3_nt: TGTGCCAGCAGTGCCACAGGGGGCGATCAGCCCCAGCATTTT

v_call: TRBV18
j_call: TRBJ1-2
clone_size: .
d_call: TRBD1
cdr3_aa: CASSRDRVLPNYGYTF
cdr3_nt: TGTGCCAGCTCACGGGACAGGGTCCTCCCTAACTATGGCTACACCTTC

v_call: TRBV10-2
j_call: TRBJ2-7
clone_size: .
d_call: TRBD1
cdr3_aa: CASSEDRGSSYEQYF
cdr3_nt: TGCGCCAGCAGTGAAGACAGGGGGAGCTCCTACGAGCAGTACTTC

v_call: TRBV3-1/TRBV3-2
j_call: TRBJ2-7
clone_size: few
d_call: .
cdr3_aa: CASSQVGGYEQYF
cdr3_nt: TGTGCCAGCAGCCAAGTAGGGGGCTACGAGCAGTACTTC

v_call: TRBV28
j_call: TRBJ1-3
clone_size: .
d_call: TRBD1
cdr3_aa: CASSDQGAGNTIYF
cdr3_nt: TGTGCCAGCAGTGATCAGGGGGCGGGAAACACCATATATTTT

v_call: TRBV18
j_call: TRBJ2-3
clone_size: .
d_call: .
cdr3_aa: CASSPWTEITDTQYF
cdr3_nt: TGTGCCAGCTCACCGTGGACAGAGATCACAGATACGCAGTATTTT

v_call: TRBV7-6
j_call: TRBJ1-3
clone_size: .
d_call: TRBD1
cdr3_aa: CASSLGAGTDGNTIYF
cdr3_nt: TGTGCCAGCAGCTTAGGTGCGGGGACAGACGGAAACACCATATATTTT

v_call: TRBV27
j_call: TRBJ2-3
clone_size: .
d_call: .
cdr3_aa: CASRVGGGTDTQYF
cdr3_nt: TGTGCCAGCAGAGTAGGGGGGGGCACAGATACGCAGTATTTT

v_call: TRBV10-1
j_call: TRBJ2-5
clone_size: many
d_call: .
cdr3_aa: CAVRDTLEETQYF
cdr3_nt: TGCGCCGTCCGGGACACCCTGGAGGAGACCCAGTACTTC

v_call: TRBV5-4
j_call: TRBJ1-6
clone_size: .
d_call: TRBD1
cdr3_aa: CASSQATGGGSPLHF
cdr3_nt: TGTGCCAGCAGCCAAGCGACAGGGGGTGGCTCACCCCTCCACTTT

v_call: TRBV28
j_call: TRBJ2-7
clone_size: .
d_call: .
cdr3_aa: CASSLSSYEQYF
cdr3_nt: TGTGCCAGCAGTCTTAGCTCCTACGAGCAGTACTTC

v_call: TRBV6-5
j_call: TRBJ1-6
clone_size: .
d_call: .
cdr3_aa: CASRTQGYNSPLHF
cdr3_nt: TGTGCCAGCAGGACACAGGGATATAATTCACCCCTCCACTTT

v_call: TRBV5-8
j_call: TRBJ2-1
clone_size: .
d_call: .
cdr3_aa: CASSLGGGVSYNEQFF
cdr3_nt: TGTGCCAGCAGCTTGGGGGGGGGCGTATCCTACAATGAGCAGTTCTTC

v_call: TRBV11-2
j_call: TRBJ2-2
clone_size: .
d_call: .
cdr3_aa: CASSAPRGMIAGELFF
cdr3_nt: TGTGCCAGCAGCGCACCCCGGGGGATGATAGCCGGGGAGCTGTTTTTT

v_call: TRBV12-2
j_call: TRBJ2-7
clone_size: .
d_call: .
cdr3_aa: CASRLDGQGICEQYF
cdr3_nt: TGTGCAAGTCGCTTAGATGGACAGGGCATATGCGAGCAGTACTTC

v_call: TRBV11-2
j_call: TRBJ1-2
clone_size: .
d_call: TRBD1
cdr3_aa: CASSPRQGPNYGYTF
cdr3_nt: TGTGCCAGCAGCCCCAGACAGGGTCCTAACTATGGCTACACCTTC

v_call: TRBV11-2
j_call: TRBJ1-2
clone_size: .
d_call: .
cdr3_aa: CASSPRREGGYTF
cdr3_nt: TGTGCCAGCAGTCCCCGGCGGGAGGGGGGCTACACCTTC

v_call: TRBV9
j_call: TRBJ2-7
clone_size: .
d_call: .
cdr3_aa: CASSPGGTYEQYF
cdr3_nt: TGTGCCAGCAGCCCCGGCGGCACTTACGAGCAGTACTTC

v_call: TRBV5-6
j_call: TRBJ1-2
clone_size: few
d_call: TRBD1
cdr3_aa: CASSLGTGYGYTF
cdr3_nt: TGTGCCAGCAGCTTGGGGACAGGCTATGGCTACACCTTC